This TCR beta chain was profiled in a study of post-analysis software for immune sequencing data. Study details: Progressive-relapsing, secondary progressive and relapsing-remitting multiple sclerosis were among the disease courses included.

Turning to this clonotype: What it binds is unknown.

Germline V CDR1 and CDR2: SEHNR, FQNEAQ (reference sequence). This CDR3 region has 16 residues. Researchers reported that TCR beta cDNA libraries carried unique molecular identifiers. MiXCR was run by TCRdb on the PCR reads, yielding one entry per CDR3 protein. The data show around 700,000 distinct CDR3 sequences, with roughly three fifths seen just once and about 11% held by the top ten. General study points: Elevated frequency relative to controls characterized roughly five TRBV segments in patients, TRBV5-6, TRBV5-1 and TRBV20-1 among them. Significantly lower normalized Chao1 diversity was found in patients with multiple sclerosis relative to controls. Samples from a shared batch, those prepared together, strongly co-clustered by F measure.

The origin of this receptor is a girl aged 2 to 10 with multiple sclerosis. The source material was blood. The gene calls are TRBV7-9 and TRBJ2-7; a possible D gene is TRBD2 (6 bases). The end of the DNA fits TRBJ2-5 better, so the J call may be wrong. Written as DNA, the CDR3 is TGTGCCAGCAGCTACCCGGGACTCCCACTACAGGAGACCCAGTACTTC. Protein product: CASSYPGLPLQETQYF.